This T cell receptor (beta chain) was profiled in a study of human T cells and chemical hapten exposure. The germline V gene encodes CDR1 SGHAT and CDR2 FQDESV (reference sequence). V was cut by 5 bases and J by 12 bases, with 14 bases left in between. The CDR3 totals 12 residues. TCRdb re-called the RACE reads through MiXCR, storing one row per CDR3 protein. Of about 14,000 distinct CDR3 sequences listed, roughly 15% were seen once; the top ten hold around 6.7%. Documented time point: patch test 1, 2 weeks after DPC sensitization. Documented treatment: therapeutic diphenylcyclopropenone sensitization with weekly scalp DPC. This clonotype was seen only a few times.

The sequenced sample was whole blood, obtained in connection with sensitization to the hapten diphenylcyclopropenone (DPC). V is TRBV11-1 and J is TRBJ2-1; D gene unclear. The receptor was derived from a woman in her twenties or thirties with alopecia areata. Some clones in this sample may be carry-over from other donors' samples. CDR3 bases: TGTGCCAGCAGCCGCCTTAGAGGTTTGCAGTTCTTC. Its protein product is CASSRLRGLQFF. Drawing the rest from reference TRBV11-1 and TRBJ2-1, the complete variable domain is EAEVAQSPRYKITEKSQAVAFWCDPISGHATLYWYRQILGQGPELLVQFQDESVVDDSQLPKDRFSAERLKGVDSTLKIQPAELGDSAMYLCASSRLRGLQFFGPGTRLTVL.